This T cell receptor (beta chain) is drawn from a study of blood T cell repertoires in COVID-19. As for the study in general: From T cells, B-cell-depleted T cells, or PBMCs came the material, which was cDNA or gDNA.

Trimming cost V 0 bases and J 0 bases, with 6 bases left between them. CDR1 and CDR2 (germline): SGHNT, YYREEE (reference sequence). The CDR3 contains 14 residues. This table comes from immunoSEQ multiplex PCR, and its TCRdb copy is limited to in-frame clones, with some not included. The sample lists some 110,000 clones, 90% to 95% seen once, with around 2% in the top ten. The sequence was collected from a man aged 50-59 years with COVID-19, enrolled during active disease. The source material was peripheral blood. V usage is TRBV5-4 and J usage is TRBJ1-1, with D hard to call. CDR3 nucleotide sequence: TGTGCCAGCAGCTTGGAGAGGGTGAACACTGAAGCTTTCTTT. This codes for CASSLERVNTEAFF. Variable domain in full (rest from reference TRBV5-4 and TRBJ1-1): ETGVTQSPTHLIKTRGQQVTLRCSSQSGHNTVSWYQQALGQGPQFIFQYYREEENGRGNFPPRFSGLQFPNYSSELNVNALELDDSALYLCASSLERVNTEAFFGQGTRLTVV.